The rows below give T cell receptor beta chains drawn from one sample of a study of long-term antiretroviral therapy in people with HIV. The data were produced by immunoSEQ multiplex PCR, yet TCRdb's version contains in-frame clones alone and is incomplete. The table records 30,000 to 40,000 clones, nearly 90% of them present only once. Source: unsorted PBMCs, taken 1.1 years after starting antiretroviral therapy. These receptors were taken from a man aged 18 to 29 with HIV. The CDR3 runs from the conserved cysteine through the conserved F or W. Each record gives: J gene, clone size, V gene, D gene, CDR3 DNA, CDR3 protein. A D gene is named only where the DNA matches it firmly. Expanded clones are given a class, and other clones once, few, many or no size at all.

TRBJ1-1 . TRBV7-2 TRBD1 TGTGCCAGCAGCCGTGCGCCACAGGGGGTTTCAACTGAAGCTTTCTTT CASSRAPQGVSTEAFF
TRBJ2-3 once TRBV27 . TGTGCCAGCAGTTCAGAGCCCAGGACAGATACGCAGTATTTT CASSSEPRTDTQYF
TRBJ2-1 . TRBV27 TRBD1 TGTGCCAGCAGTTTATGGGGACAGGGGAATGAGCAGTTCTTC CASSLWGQGNEQFF
TRBJ2-7 . TRBV28 TRBD2 TGTGCCAGCGTTGAGGCGGGAGAGTCCTACGAGCAGTACTTC CASVEAGESYEQYF
TRBJ2-3 . TRBV11-3 . TGTGCCAGCAGCTTAGATCACGATACGCAGTATTTT CASSLDHDTQYF
TRBJ2-7 . TRBV9 TRBD2 TGTGCCAGCAGCGTATCTAGCGGAAGCTCCTACGAGCAGTACTTC CASSVSSGSSYEQYF
TRBJ2-3 . TRBV15 TRBD2 TGTGCCACCAGCAGAAGTCTAGCGGGCACAGATACGCAGTATTTT CATSRSLAGTDTQYF
TRBJ1-3 . TRBV19 . TGTGCCAGTAGCAGGGATCTGGCGGACACCATATATTTT CASSRDLADTIYF
TRBJ2-1 . TRBV5-5 . TGTGCCAGCAGCTTGTCAAATGAGCAGTTCTTC CASSLSNEQFF
TRBJ1-4 . TRBV10-3 . TGTGCCATCAGTCAGGGCGCTAATGAAAAACTGTTTTTT CAISQGANEKLFF
TRBJ1-2 . TRBV18 . TGTGCCAGCTCACCAGCGACAGGAGCCACCTATGGCTACACCTTC CASSPATGATYGYTF
TRBJ1-2 once TRBV12-5 TRBD1 TGTGCTAGTGGTTTTCCCGGGACAGGGAAGGGTGGCTACACCTTC CASGFPGTGKGGYTF
TRBJ1-3 . TRBV30 . TGTGCCTGGAGTGAATCCTCTGGAAACACCATATATTTT CAWSESSGNTIYF
TRBJ2-2 . TRBV9 . TGTGCCAGCAGCCTCCGGACCGCGAACACCGGGGAGCTGTTTTTT CASSLRTANTGELFF
TRBJ1-1 . TRBV30 . TGTGCCTGGAGTTTGGGCAGAAAAAACACTGAAGCTTTCTTT CAWSLGRKNTEAFF
TRBJ2-1 . TRBV4-2 . TGTGCCAGCAACCAAGACGGAGAAGGGGTCCCCTACAATGAGCAGTTCTTC CASNQDGEGVPYNEQFF
TRBJ2-1 . TRBV30 . TGTGCCGGGCGAGGGGGGCTGTATGAGCAGTTCTTC CAGRGGLYEQFF
TRBJ2-7 . TRBV27 TRBD1 TGTGCCAGCAGTCCGATCCGGGACAGGGAGCAGTACTTC CASSPIRDREQYF
TRBJ2-2 . TRBV19 TRBD2 TGTGCCAGTAGTCGTAGCGGGGCGAACACCGGGGAGCTGTTTTTT CASSRSGANTGELFF
TRBJ2-3 . TRBV5-1 TRBD2 TGCGCCAGCAGCCACGCGTTAGCGGGGGGGCCTGCAGATACGCAGTATTTT CASSHALAGGPADTQYF
TRBJ1-2 . TRBV7-9 TRBD1 TGTGCCAGCAGCTGGGACAGGGGGAGGTCACTTAGATTAGGCTACACCTTC CASSWDRGRSLRLGYTF
TRBJ2-3 . TRBV29-1 TRBD2 TGCAGCGTTAAAACCGGGACTAGCGGGAGGAAAGATACGCAGTATTTT CSVKTGTSGRKDTQYF
TRBJ1-2 few TRBV18 TRBD1 TGTGCCAGCTCACTAAGCCCAGGGGGCGCAAAGGGCTATGGCTACACCTTC CASSLSPGGAKGYGYTF
TRBJ2-1 . TRBV15 TRBD2 TGTGCCACCAGCAGGCTCGGGAGGGAGCAGTTCTTC CATSRLGREQFF
TRBJ1-5 . TRBV4-2 TRBD1 TGTGCCAGCAGCCAGATAGAGGGGGCAGGTCAGCCCCAGCATTTT CASSQIEGAGQPQHF
TRBJ2-4 . TRBV27 . TGTGCCAGTCAAACACTGACAGCCAAAAACATTCAGTACTTC CASQTLTAKNIQYF
TRBJ2-5 . TRBV2 TRBD2 TGTGCCAGCAGTGAACGGCTAGCGGGTGTAGAGACCCAGTACTTC CASSERLAGVETQYF
TRBJ1-1 . TRBV4-3 TRBD1 TGCGCCAGCAGCCGGGACAGGGGACCTGAAGCTTTCTTT CASSRDRGPEAFF
TRBJ1-2 . TRBV25-1 . TGTGCCAGCAGTGGGGCCGGGACACCGGGTGTCTATGGCTACACCTTC CASSGAGTPGVYGYTF
TRBJ2-7 . TRBV19 . TGTGCCAGTACAGCGGGCTACGAGCAGTACTTC CASTAGYEQYF
TRBJ2-5 . TRBV6-1 . TGTGCCAGCAGTGAATGGGGGGGGGACAGTGAAGAGACCCAGTACTTC CASSEWGGDSEETQYF
TRBJ1-5 . TRBV19 . TGTGCCAGTAGTAGAGAACAGGGTAGCAATCAGCCCCAGCATTTT CASSREQGSNQPQHF
TRBJ1-3 . TRBV25-1 TRBD1 TGTGCCAGCAGTGAATCATACCGGGACAGCTCTGGAAACACCATATATTTT CASSESYRDSSGNTIYF
TRBJ2-1 . TRBV27 . TGTGCCAGCAGTCCCCTCACCTACAATGAGCAGTTCTTC CASSPLTYNEQFF
TRBJ2-1 few TRBV7-2 TRBD2 TGTGCCAGCGTCCTAGCGGGATACGAGTTGGGTACCCATGAGCAGTTCTTC CASVLAGYELGTHEQFF
TRBJ2-7 . TRBV7-9 TRBD2 TGTGCGGGGGGGACGGAGAAATCCTACGAGCAGTACTTC CAGGTEKSYEQYF